Following are 17 T cell receptor beta chains from one sample sequenced in a study of CDR3 diversity in severe acne (dated by TCRdb to the late 2010s). Library preparation was by PCR. Data came from an Illumina HiSeq 2000. In TCRdb, the public reads were trimmed at Q25 with fastp and aligned with MiXCR, with productive beta chains retained. One record per CDR3 amino acid sequence lists the most common genes and DNA. The sample data list 100,000 or so distinct CDR3 sequences, and 51% of these were observed just once. The biggest ten clones account for over 10% of the sample. The sequenced sample was blood. These receptors were collected from a male donor with acne.

The chain is built from TRBV15 and TRBJ2-2; D might be TRBD2 (6 bases). V was cut by 0 bases and J by 7 bases, with 12 bases left in between. Germline V gene data show CDR1 as LNHNV and CDR2 as YYDKDF (reference sequence). This CDR3 is built from 15 residues. The CDR3 loop reads CATSRDRSGVGELFF. The CDR3 region has the DNA TGTGCCACCAGCAGAGATCGGTCGGGAGTCGGGGAGCTGTTTTTT. Full variable domain (remainder filled in from reference TRBV15 and TRBJ2-2): DAMVIQNPRYQVTQFGKPVTLSCSQTLNHNVMYWYQQKSSQAPKLLFHYYDKDFNNEADTPDNFQSRRPNTSFCFLDIRSPGLGDTAMYLCATSRDRSGVGELFFGEGSRLTVL.

This chain links TRBV7-6 with TRBJ2-7, with 11 bases fitting TRBD2. After removal of 5 bases from V and 0 bases from J, the junction contained 9 bases not matched to a gene. Germline V gene sequence: CDR1 SGHVS, CDR2 FNYEAQ. The CDR3 length is 17 residues. CDR3 residues: CASSTGLAGHSSYEQYF. Written as DNA, the CDR3 is TGTGCCAGCAGCACCGGACTAGCGGGCCATAGCTCCTACGAGCAGTACTTC.

The rearrangement uses TRBV19 and TRBJ1-6, with D tentatively TRBD1 (5 bases). The CDR3 is 13 amino acids. The V end lost 9 bases, the J end lost 7 bases, and 13 bases lay between the germline ends. Germline V gives CDR1 LNHDA, CDR2 SQIVND (reference sequence). The CDR3 here is CASQGESNSPLHF. The CDR3 coding sequence is TGTGCCAGCCAGGGAGAGTCGAATTCACCCCTCCACTTT.

The gene calls are TRBV25-1 and TRBJ2-2; 8 bases map to TRBD1. Germline V gene sequence: CDR1 MGHDK, CDR2 SYGVNS. The V gene end was trimmed by 5 bases and the J gene end by 5 bases; junction bases not matched to a gene: 4. This CDR3 contains 14 residues. The CDR3 region is CASSQGAGTGELFF. DNA for the CDR3: TGTGCCAGCAGTCAGGGGGCGGGGACCGGGGAGCTGTTTTTT.

This clonotype was seen only a few times. The genes are TRBV18 and TRBJ2-7; no definite D call. Trimming pared 5 bases from V and 6 bases from J, leaving 11 bases between. Germline V gene data show CDR1 as KGHSH and CDR2 as LQKENI. The CDR3 loop spans 12 amino acids. CDR3: CASSMTTGEQYF. In DNA, the CDR3 is TGTGCCAGCTCAATGACAACGGGCGAGCAGTACTTC.

J is TRBJ2-2 and V is TRBV19, with D perhaps TRBD1 (5 bases). The CDR3 is made up of 15 amino acids. The V gene's germline CDR1 is LNHDA and CDR2 SQIVND (reference sequence). The V end was cut by 6 bases, the J end by 3 bases, with 14 bases between. The CDR3 coding sequence is TGTGCCAGTAGAGACACAGGCCATGACACCGGGGAGCTGTTTTTT. Residues: CASRDTGHDTGELFF.

This clonotype occurred once. DNA for the CDR3: TGTGCCAGCAGCTTAGACTCCATTGAGACCCAGTACTTC. It specifies CASSLDSIETQYF. The V and J genes are TRBV7-2 and TRBJ2-5; D remains unclear. CDR1 is SGHTA, CDR2 FQGNSA, per germline. Trimming took 1 base from V and 5 from J, leaving 8 bases between them. The CDR3 sequence is 13 residues long.

The chain employs TRBV7-9 and TRBJ2-6; D is possibly TRBD1 (5 bases). Trimming pared 7 bases from V and 0 bases from J, leaving 13 bases between. The CDR3 runs 16 residues. Germline V CDR1 and CDR2: SEHNR, FQNEAQ (reference sequence). The CDR3 is CASNPRVVSGANVLTF. The CDR3 DNA reads as TGTGCCAGCAACCCCAGGGTAGTCTCTGGGGCCAACGTCCTGACTTTC.

At least ten counts were recorded for this clonotype. The V and J genes are TRBV7-2 and TRBJ2-3; D uncertain. The length of the CDR3 is 14 residues. CDR1 is SGHTA and CDR2 is FQGNSA in the germline V gene. V was clipped by 5 bases and J by 0 bases, with 9 bases between them. As DNA, the CDR3 is TGTGCCAGCAGCCCCATGGACAGCACAGATACGCAGTATTTT. Amino acids: CASSPMDSTDTQYF.

V and J are TRBV7-6 and TRBJ2-1, with 8 positions matching TRBD1. The CDR3 extends over 15 amino acids. Germline lookup yields CDR1 SGHVS and CDR2 FNYEAQ. V shed 0 bases and J 7 bases; nucleotides not matched to a gene: 5. CDR3 residues: CASSLARDRMNEQFF. The CDR3 DNA sequence: TGTGCCAGCAGCTTAGCCCGGGACAGGATGAATGAGCAGTTCTTC.

On this clonotype itself: Since no conserved phenylalanine or tryptophan closes the CDR3, a read error is the likely cause. The J gene is TRBJ1-1, the V gene TRBV15, with D hard to call. The CDR3 spans 13 residues. Germline CDR1 LNHNV, CDR2 YYDKDF (reference sequence). CDR3 sequence: CATSRDAHTEAFS. CDR3 in DNA: TGTGCCACCAGCAGAGATGCCCACACTGAGGCTTTCTCT.

The chain couples TRBV7-9 to TRBJ2-3; 9 bases agree with TRBD1. V gave up 3 bases and J gave up 2 bases; unmatched junction bases: 3. This CDR3 has 15 amino acids. Germline-derived CDR1 and CDR2 are SEHNR and FQNEAQ (reference sequence). For the CDR3, the DNA is TGTGCCAGCAGCTTCCGACAGGGGGACACAGATACGCAGTATTTT. Its protein product is CASSFRQGDTDTQYF.

The chain employs TRBV6-1 and TRBJ1-1; D ambiguous. V was clipped by 8 bases and J by 1 base, with 11 bases between them. Germline loops: CDR1 MNHNS, CDR2 SASEGT. The CDR3 totals 13 residues. The CDR3 loop is CASGRWGNTEAFF. CDR3 nucleotides: TGTGCCAGCGGTAGATGGGGGAACACTGAAGCTTTCTTT.

This clonotype appeared many times. The chain joins TRBV20-1 to TRBJ2-7; 12 bases are a match to TRBD2. Germline loops: CDR1 DFQATT, CDR2 SNEGSKA (reference sequence). J lost 5 bases, V lost 2 bases, and 10 bases had no gene match. The CDR3 totals 16 residues. CDR3 residues: CSARPTTSGSGDEQYV. In DNA, the CDR3 is TGCAGTGCTAGACCGACGACTAGCGGGAGTGGAGACGAGCAGTACGTC.

V is TRBV10-3 and J is TRBJ1-2; 8 positions agree with TRBD1. Germline assignment: CDR1 ENHRY and CDR2 SYGVKD. With V trimmed by 10 bases and J by 3 bases, 10 bases remained unmatched. The CDR3 is 14 amino acids. CDR3 in amino acids: CASNYGTGDYGYTF. The CDR3 DNA reads TGTGCCAGTAACTATGGGACAGGTGACTATGGCTACACCTTC.

With regard to this clonotype: A junction end diverges from the germline sequence, so it may reflect a read error. This sequence joins TRBV15 and TRBJ2-5; possibly TRBD1 for D (6 bases). CDR3 length: 15 residues. CDR1 is LNHNV, CDR2 YYDKDF, per germline (reference sequence). The CDR3 sequence: CATSTGGDRFETRYF. In DNA, the CDR3 is TGTGCCACCAGCACCGGAGGAGACAGGTTTGAGACCCGGTACTTC.

Of note for this clonotype: This may come from a read error, since a much larger clone is one base off. The chain recombines TRBV15 with TRBJ1-5, with a tentative D call TRBD1 (5 bases). CDR1 and CDR2 (germline): LNHNV, YYDKDF (reference sequence). The CDR3 is made up of 15 amino acids. The CDR3 DNA follows: TGTGCCACCGGCAGAGAAGGGGAGAGCAATCAGCCCCAGCATTTT. The encoded protein is CATGREGESNQPQHF.